Following are 9 T cell receptor beta chains from one sample sequenced in a study of PD-L1 blockade in urothelial cancer. The repertoire was sequenced with immunoSEQ multiplex PCR; TCRdb's copy has only in-frame clones and lacks some. The table lists approximately 70,000 clones, less than 90% of them singletons. This specimen consisted of PBMCs, obtained around atezolizumab (anti-PD-L1) treatment. The source of these receptors is a man aged 55 to 69 with urothelial cancer.

The chain carries TRBV5-6 and TRBJ2-7, with D tentatively TRBD2 (5 bases). The V end lost 2 bases, the J end lost 6 bases, and 6 bases lay between the germline ends. The CDR3 length is 11 residues. Germline loops: CDR1 SGHDT, CDR2 YYEEEE. The CDR3 sequence is CASSFGVEQYF. CDR3 DNA: TGTGCCAGCAGCTTCGGGGTCGAGCAGTACTTC.

This chain joins TRBV10-1 and TRBJ2-3, with D perhaps matching TRBD1 (6 bases). This CDR3 comprises 13 residues. The germline V and J ends were trimmed by 5 bases and 3 bases, with 9 bases remaining between them. Germline lookup yields CDR1 WNHNN and CDR2 SYGVQD (reference sequence). The CDR3 protein is CASSTGSTDTQYF. CDR3 coding DNA: TGCGCCAGCAGTACAGGGAGTACAGATACGCAGTATTTT.

This clone has only a few counts. This chain connects TRBV5-1 to TRBJ1-3; 8 nucleotides line up with TRBD1. There are 15 residues in the CDR3. V gave up 1 base and J gave up 8 bases; unmatched junction bases: 8. The germline gives CDR1 SGHRS, CDR2 YFSETQ. The CDR3 DNA follows: TGCGCCAGCAGCTTGTCCGGGACAGGCGAAGACACCATATATTTT. Its translation: CASSLSGTGEDTIYF.

This clone was detected only a few times. The V gene is TRBV19, the J gene TRBJ2-7, with D possibly being TRBD1 (5 bases). Germline V gives CDR1 LNHDA, CDR2 SQIVND (reference sequence). V gave up 4 bases and J gave up 5 bases, with 15 bases separating them. The CDR3 has 14 amino acids. The CDR3 is CASSNQGSPNEQYF. DNA of the CDR3: TGTGCCAGTAGTAATCAGGGATCTCCTAACGAGCAGTACTTC.

The chain has TRBV7-2 and TRBJ2-5; 9 positions agree with TRBD2. This CDR3 has 18 amino acids. Germline CDR1 reads SGHTA; CDR2 reads FQGNSA. V was clipped by 1 base and J by 4 bases; unmatched bases: 13. CDR3 DNA sequence: TGTGCCAGCAGCTTAGGAGGGACGGGCGGGAGGGCCGGAGAGACCCAGTACTTC. This translates into CASSLGGTGGRAGETQYF. The variable domain in full, completed from reference TRBV7-2 and TRBJ2-5, reads GAGVSQSPSNKVTEKGKDVELRCDPISGHTALYWYRQSLGQGLEFLIYFQGNSAPDKSGLPSDRFSAERTGGSVSTLTIQRTQQEDSAVYLCASSLGGTGGRAGETQYFGPGTRLLVL.

The chain has TRBV4-3 and TRBJ1-3; D remains unclear. The V and J ends lost 0 bases and 5 bases respectively, with 5 bases between them. CDR3 length equals 13 residues. Germline V CDR1 and CDR2: LGHNA, YSLEER. The CDR3 spells CASSQDLRNTIYF. The CDR3 nucleotides read TGCGCCAGCAGCCAAGATTTAAGAAACACCATATATTTT.

The chain recombines TRBV27 with TRBJ2-7; possible D gene TRBD1, 7 bases. V was clipped by 3 bases and J by 4 bases, with 13 bases between them. Germline CDR1 reads MNHEY; CDR2 reads SMNVEV (reference sequence). The CDR3 runs to 14 residues. The CDR3 loop is CASSFKQGGYEQYF. Written as DNA, the CDR3 is TGTGCCAGCAGTTTCAAGCAGGGGGGTTACGAGCAGTACTTC.

The rearrangement joins TRBV12-2 to TRBJ2-2; the D segment call TRBD1 is taken from the table without a DNA check. TRBV12-2 is termed a pseudogene. The length of the CDR3 is 16 residues. The CDR3 coding sequence is TGTGCAAGTCGCTTTCACGGGACAATATTCAACGGGGAGCTGTTTTTT. Translation gives CASRFHGTIFNGELFF.

The rearrangement joins TRBV7-9 to TRBJ2-2, with unresolved D. Trimming removed 10 bases at V and 4 bases at J, with 16 bases between. Germline V gene lookup returns CDR1 SEHNR and CDR2 FQNEAQ (reference sequence). This CDR3 contains 14 residues. CDR3 sequence: CATTATSGTGELFF. CDR3 sequence (DNA): TGTGCCACCACTGCGACGTCGGGCACCGGGGAGCTGTTTTTT.